These 20 T cell receptor beta chains share one sample of origin, sequenced in a study of blood T cell repertoires in COVID-19. The repertoire was sequenced with immunoSEQ multiplex PCR; TCRdb's copy has only in-frame clones and lacks some. The table lists about 120,000 clones, around 80% of them singletons, with 3.8% in the top ten. The sample consisted of peripheral blood. The receptors derive from a woman aged 50 to 65 with acute or convalescent COVID-19.

The chain has TRBV16 and TRBJ2-1, with D possibly TRBD2 on 6 matching bases. Germline values: CDR1 KGHSY, CDR2 FQNENV. CDR3 size: 13 residues. V lost 4 bases, J lost 5 bases, and 9 bases lay in between. CDR3: CASSRRTNNEQFF. In DNA, the CDR3 is TGTGCCAGCAGCCGTAGGACTAACAATGAGCAGTTCTTC.

The V call is TRBV6-1, the J call TRBJ1-2; tentatively, D is TRBD1 (6 bases). Germline lookup yields CDR1 MNHNS and CDR2 SASEGT. The CDR3 has 15 residues. V lost 5 bases to trimming and J lost 2 bases, with 15 bases between them. The DNA of the CDR3 is TGTGCCAGCAGTTCCCAAGACAGGCCAAACTATGGCTACACCTTC. Its translation: CASSSQDRPNYGYTF.

The table lists this clone with a few counts. The chain links TRBV10-3 to TRBJ1-4; D is uncertain. Germline V gene lookup returns CDR1 ENHRY and CDR2 SYGVKD. Trimming removed 2 bases from V and 11 bases from J, with 9 bases in between. The CDR3 consists of 12 residues. CDR3 sequence (DNA): TGTGCCATCAGTGAGAACGGGTACAAACTGTTTTTT. It encodes CAISENGYKLFF.

The rearrangement links TRBV4-1 to TRBJ2-1, with 14 nucleotides matching TRBD2. The CDR3 sequence is 17 residues long. With 0 bases clipped from V and 6 bases from J, the junction kept 4 bases outside the gene matches. CDR1 is MGHRA and CDR2 is YSYEKL in the germline V gene. CDR3 nucleotide sequence: TGCGCCAGCAGCCAAGACTGGACTAGCGGGAGGTTCAATGAGCAGTTCTTC. Translated: CASSQDWTSGRFNEQFF.

The chain links TRBV20-1 to TRBJ1-5; perhaps TRBD1 as D (6 bases). V lost 3 bases and J lost 1, with 7 bases in between. Germline V CDR1 and CDR2: DFQATT, SNEGSKA (reference sequence). The CDR3 totals 13 residues. CDR3 in amino acids: CSASQGSNQPQHF. CDR3 DNA sequence: TGCAGTGCTAGTCAGGGGAGCAATCAGCCCCAGCATTTT.

There are a few counts of this clone. V is TRBV7-8 and J is TRBJ1-1; the D is unclear. Per germline, CDR1 SGHVS and CDR2 FQNEAQ. The V end lost 5 bases, the J end lost 7 bases, and 8 bases lay between the germline ends. The CDR3 sequence is 11 residues long. The CDR3 sequence: CASSEGGEAFF. For the CDR3, the DNA is TGTGCCAGCAGCGAGGGTGGTGAAGCTTTCTTT.

The V and J genes are TRBV5-1 and TRBJ1-1; TRBD1 agrees at 11 bases. V shed 1 base, J shed 5 bases, and the junction held 4 bases outside the gene matches. Looked up from germline, CDR1 is SGHRS and CDR2 is YFSETQ. The CDR3 spans 15 residues. This CDR3 is CASSLRTGGATEAFF. The CDR3 DNA is TGCGCCAGCAGCTTGAGGACAGGGGGCGCGACTGAAGCTTTCTTT.

This clone was seen more than once but under ten times. V and J are TRBV5-6 and TRBJ1-6; unclear D gene. This CDR3 comprises 13 residues. Germline lookup yields CDR1 SGHDT and CDR2 YYEEEE. V lost 7 bases to trimming and J lost 8 bases, with 13 bases between them. The chain's CDR3 is CASRPGFYSPLHF. The CDR3 region has the DNA TGTGCCAGCCGTCCGGGTTTTTATTCACCCCTCCACTTT.

V gene TRBV7-9 combines with J gene TRBJ1-3, with 8 bases fitting TRBD1. The V and J ends lost 5 bases and 2 bases, in that order; junction bases with no gene match: 11. Germline-derived CDR1 and CDR2 are SEHNR and FQNEAQ (reference sequence). CDR3 size: 17 residues. This CDR3 is CASSENAPGGPGNTIYF. The CDR3 DNA is TGTGCCAGCAGCGAAAATGCTCCAGGGGGCCCTGGAAACACCATATATTTT.

A word on this clone: Relative to the germline gene, one junction end is altered; a read error may explain this. J is TRBJ2-1 and V is TRBV7-7, with 14 bases identical to TRBD2. The length of the CDR3 is 15 residues. CDR1 and CDR2 (germline): SSHAT, FNYEAQ (reference sequence). The CDR3 here is CASSPGLAGANEQFF. The CDR3 coding sequence is TGTGCTAGCAGCCCGGGACTAGCGGGAGCCAATGAGCAGTTCTTC.

The CDR3, as DNA: TGTGCCAGCAGCTTTCGTGGGGGCTCCGAGCAGTACTTC. This sequence encodes CASSFRGGSEQYF. V gene TRBV11-2 combines with J gene TRBJ2-7; D perhaps matches TRBD1 (6 bases). V lost 3 bases and J lost 6, with 12 bases in between. Germline CDR1 reads SGHAT; CDR2 reads FQNNGV. The CDR3 runs to 13 residues.

This rearrangement joins TRBV11-3 to TRBJ2-3; D uncertain. V dropped 1 base and J dropped 0 bases, with 5 bases sitting between them. The germline V gene has CDR1 SGHNT and CDR2 YENEEA. The CDR3 runs to 14 residues. Written as DNA, the CDR3 is TGTGCCAGCAGCTTAGGGCGGAGCACAGATACGCAGTATTTT. Its translation: CASSLGRSTDTQYF.

This clone showed up just a few times. The sample contains more than one DNA sequence encoding this CDR3. The CDR3, as DNA: TGCAGCGCGGGACAGGAAGCCTACGAGCAGTACTTC. Translating it yields CSAGQEAYEQYF. V is TRBV29-1 and J is TRBJ2-7; 8 nucleotides align to TRBD1. Looked up from germline, CDR1 is SQVTM and CDR2 is ANQGSEA. The CDR3 runs 12 residues. Losses at the gene ends were 7 bases for V and 2 bases for J; bases not matched to a gene: 4.

The chain joins TRBV6-5 to TRBJ2-7; 7 bases are a match to TRBD2. Germline trimming cut 6 bases from V and 7 bases from J; bases unmatched to any gene: 3. This CDR3 has 11 residues. Germline CDR1 is MNHEY and CDR2 is SVGAGI. CDR3 loop: CASSRGEEQYF. CDR3 coding DNA: TGTGCCAGCAGCCGGGGGGAAGAGCAGTACTTC.

The J gene is TRBJ2-7, the V gene TRBV12-3 or TRBV12-4; D uncertain. The CDR3 consists of 12 residues. The V end lost 6 bases, the J end lost 1 base, and 7 bases lay between the germline ends. The CDR3 DNA sequence: TGTGCCAGCAGGGCTGAATCCTACGAGCAGTACTTC. It specifies CASRAESYEQYF.

The V and J genes are TRBV30 and TRBJ1-3, with D perhaps TRBD1 (5 bases). In germline, CDR1 is GTSNPN, CDR2 SVGIG (reference sequence). This CDR3 is built from 14 residues. Trimming cost V 0 bases and J 2 bases, with 8 bases left between them. CDR3 DNA: TGTGCCTGGAGTGTAGGGGTAGCTGGAAACACCATATATTTT. Protein sequence: CAWSVGVAGNTIYF.

This chain connects TRBV12-3 or TRBV12-4 to TRBJ1-2; the D gene is possibly TRBD1 (6 bases). This CDR3 comprises 12 residues. V gave up 6 bases and J gave up 3 bases, with 8 bases separating them. CDR3 sequence (DNA): TGTGCCAGCAGGAGACAGGACTATGGCTACACCTTC. Amino acids: CASRRQDYGYTF.

The chain is built from TRBV2 and TRBJ1-3; 9 nucleotides align to TRBD1. Per germline, CDR1 SNHLY and CDR2 FYNNEI. This CDR3 is 17 amino acids long. J gave up 4 bases and V 6 bases, and 13 bases lay outside the gene matches. The CDR3 spells CASSPPGDRALGNTIYF. In DNA, the CDR3 is TGTGCCAGCAGCCCCCCGGGGGACAGGGCTCTCGGAAACACCATATATTTT.

This sequence joins TRBV29-1 and TRBJ1-2, with 7 bases aligning to TRBD1. Germline values: CDR1 SQVTM, CDR2 ANQGSEA. With V trimmed by 7 bases and J by 4 bases, 9 bases remained unmatched. The CDR3 is 13 residues long. The CDR3 sequence: CSGRDSHSYGYTF. The CDR3 DNA reads TGCAGCGGTCGGGACAGTCATTCCTATGGCTACACCTTC.

The chain joins TRBV2 to TRBJ2-3; TRBD2 agrees at 8 bases. Germline lookup yields CDR1 SNHLY and CDR2 FYNNEI. The V and J ends lost 7 bases and 7 bases, in that order; junction bases with no gene match: 10. This CDR3 is built from 14 residues. CDR3 sequence: CASMSREGLNTQYF. As DNA, the CDR3 is TGTGCCAGCATGTCCCGGGAGGGACTCAATACGCAGTATTTT.